The clone carrying this T cell receptor beta chain was found many times. The data were taken from a study of blood T cell repertoires in COVID-19. Study information: Both acute and convalescent COVID-19 samples were obtained from the United States, Italy and Spain.

As originally analysed: Amplification of reference gene primers was used by the study to estimate nucleated cell counts. TCRdb keeps only in-frame clones here, not all; method: immunoSEQ multiplex PCR. V, J and clone size reflect that table, while D and trimming were determined from the DNA. This sample has a few hundred thousand clones; around 83% occur once, and the top ten carry approximately 3.2%. Per the germline V gene, CDR1 is SNHLY and CDR2 is FYNNEI. This CDR3 spans 15 amino acids. Trimming removed 5 bases at V and 3 bases at J, with 14 bases between. The chain has TRBV2 and TRBJ2-1, with D possibly being TRBD2 (5 bases). The sequenced sample was peripheral blood. This TCR was recovered from a woman aged 18-29 years with acute or convalescent COVID-19. Here the CDR3 reads CASSPPLVGYNEQFF. The CDR3 bases are TGTGCCAGCAGTCCCCCACTAGTTGGCTACAATGAGCAGTTCTTC.